This TCR beta chain was captured by sequencing in a study of blood T cell repertoires in COVID-19. The data were produced by immunoSEQ multiplex PCR, yet TCRdb's version contains in-frame clones alone and is incomplete. The table includes 90,000 to 120,000 clones, around 83% detected once. Germline CDR1 and CDR2: MNHNS and SASEGT. The CDR3 length is 13 residues. Trimming cost V 3 bases and J 1 base, with 6 bases left between them. Sequenced: peripheral blood. This TCR was recovered from a man between 70 and 80 years old with acute or convalescent COVID-19. J is TRBJ1-1 and V is TRBV6-1; TRBD1 is a possible D gene (5 bases). CDR3 amino acids: CASSEGQNTEAFF. In DNA, the CDR3 is TGTGCCAGCAGTGAGGGGCAGAACACTGAAGCTTTCTTT.